These 17 T cell receptor beta chains were sequenced from one sample in a study of T-cell memory formation after mild COVID-19. TCRdb recomputed calls from the 5' RACE reads with MiXCR, one row per CDR3 protein. The repertoire holds 40,000 to 60,000 distinct CDR3 sequences, with 9.3% as singletons. Input material: PBMCs or a T cell subset sorted from them (not recorded which). Every receptor here comes from an adult woman who had mild COVID-19 (a few samples of this study predate the infection). Cell type and time point are not known.

This chain links TRBV20-1 with TRBJ2-3, with D possibly matching TRBD2 (6 bases). V dropped 5 bases and J dropped 2 bases, with 17 bases sitting between them. This CDR3 has 15 amino acids. CDR1 DFQATT and CDR2 SNEGSKA come from the germline V gene (reference sequence). CDR3 bases: TGCAGTGCTCCCCATCGCGGAGGGAACACAGATACGCAGTATTTT. It codes for CSAPHRGGNTDTQYF.

Only a few counts were recorded for this clonotype. The J gene is TRBJ1-5, the V gene TRBV18; D unresolved. CDR1 and CDR2 (germline): KGHSH, LQKENI. Trimming cost V 3 bases and J 9 bases, with 15 bases left between them. The CDR3 is 14 residues long. In nucleotides, the CDR3 is TGTGCCAGCTCACCGGAAGGAGGATCGTGGCCCCAGCATTTT. Translating gives CASSPEGGSWPQHF.

This clonotype was recorded once. The gene calls are TRBV5-4 and TRBJ2-1, with 7 bases fitting TRBD2. The CDR3 extends over 13 amino acids. The V segment lost 4 bases and the J segment 9 bases; nucleotides outside the gene matches: 7. The germline V gene has CDR1 SGHNT and CDR2 YYREEE (reference sequence). The CDR3: CASSPREGSEQFF. CDR3 nucleotides: TGTGCCAGCAGCCCGAGGGAGGGTAGTGAGCAGTTCTTC.

The V and J genes are TRBV20-1 and TRBJ2-2; D gene unclear. CDR1 is DFQATT and CDR2 is SNEGSKA in the germline V gene (reference sequence). V dropped 0 bases and J dropped 4 bases, with 12 bases sitting between them. The CDR3 runs to 15 residues. The CDR3 nucleotides are TGCAGTGCTAGAGATCCTTCGGTGGGCACCGGGGAGCTGTTTTTT. Its protein is CSARDPSVGTGELFF.

Details on this clonotype: A much larger clonotype is one base distant, so this may be a read error. The rearrangement links TRBV5-1 to TRBJ2-7; TRBD2 agrees at 8 bases. The CDR3 length is 15 residues. Germline V lookup: CDR1 SGHRS, CDR2 YFSETQ. Here the CDR3 reads CASILEGLETYEQYF. DNA of the CDR3: TGCGCCAGCATCTTGGAGGGACTAGAAACCTACGAGCAGTACTTC.

The chain is built from TRBV7-8 and TRBJ2-7; 7 nucleotides line up with TRBD1. V dropped 5 bases and J dropped 4; count of bases not matched to a gene: 11. The CDR3 consists of 15 residues. Germline loops: CDR1 SGHVS, CDR2 FQNEAQ. CDR3 sequence: CASSRRTGVMYEQYF. The CDR3 DNA reads TGTGCCAGCAGCAGACGTACAGGGGTGATGTACGAGCAGTACTTC.

The chain links TRBV4-2 to TRBJ2-2; 8 bases align to TRBD2. The V segment lost 1 base and the J segment 1 base; nucleotides outside the gene matches: 5. This CDR3 has 17 amino acids. Germline V gene lookup returns CDR1 LGHNA and CDR2 YNFKEQ. CDR3 bases: TGTGCCAGCAGCCAAGTGACGGGAGGGCTGAACACCGGGGAGCTGTTTTTT. Protein product: CASSQVTGGLNTGELFF.

This clonotype was detected a few times. The chain couples TRBV4-2 to TRBJ1-5; D gene uncertain. This CDR3 region has 16 residues. Trimming pared 1 base from V and 5 bases from J, leaving 15 bases between. Germline-derived CDR1 and CDR2 are LGHNA and YNFKEQ. CDR3 bases: TGTGCCAGCAGCCAAGCCGTGGCACCAACTGATCAGCCCCAGCATTTT. It yields the protein CASSQAVAPTDQPQHF.

Here the CDR3 DNA reads TGCGCCAGCAGTGAGTCGTTCGGGCGGGGGGAGCTATACAATGAGCAGTTCTTC. Amino acids: CASSESFGRGELYNEQFF. The V gene is TRBV10-2, the J gene TRBJ2-1; 8 positions match TRBD2. Germline assignment: CDR1 WSHSY and CDR2 SAAADI. The CDR3 contains 18 residues. The V and J ends lost 0 bases and 4 bases, in that order; junction bases with no gene match: 11.

This clonotype was observed many times. CDR3 protein: CASTRPGQGYTEAFF. CDR3 in DNA: TGTGCCAGCACCAGACCGGGACAGGGTTACACTGAAGCTTTCTTT. This rearrangement joins TRBV12-3 or TRBV12-4 to TRBJ1-1, with 9 nucleotides matching TRBD1. Unmatched junction bases numbered 9, after V lost 7 bases and J lost 3 bases. The CDR3 consists of 15 residues.

This clonotype was counted only a few times. This chain connects TRBV3-1 to TRBJ2-7; TRBD2 agrees at 14 bases. The CDR3 spans 16 residues. Germline V gene sequence: CDR1 LGHDT, CDR2 YNNKEL (reference sequence). The junction had 6 bases not matched to a gene; V was cut back by 6 bases and J by 2 bases. CDR3 DNA: TGTGCCAGCAGTGCCGGGACTAGCGGGGGTACCTACGAGCAGTACTTC. As protein: CASSAGTSGGTYEQYF.

This chain joins TRBV7-9 and TRBJ2-5, with 10 nucleotides matching TRBD1. CDR3 size: 15 residues. V shed 0 bases and J 5 bases; nucleotides not matched to a gene: 3. The germline gives CDR1 SEHNR, CDR2 FQNEAQ (reference sequence). The CDR3 DNA reads TGTGCCAGCAGCTTAGCGGGACAGGGGAGCGAGACCCAGTACTTC. It yields the protein CASSLAGQGSETQYF.

The rearrangement links TRBV5-1 to TRBJ2-3; TRBD2 agrees at 15 bases. This CDR3 region has 18 residues. Germline-derived CDR1 and CDR2 are SGHRS and YFSETQ. V lost 3 bases and J lost 3; bases outside the gene matches: 8. CDR3 in DNA: TGCGCCAGCAGCTCCGGAGGACTAGCGGGAGGGACTACAGATACGCAGTATTTT. Protein product: CASSSGGLAGGTTDTQYF.

The sample holds one count of this clonotype. The chain couples TRBV4-2 to TRBJ2-3; D might be TRBD1 (8 bases). The CDR3 runs 16 residues. Germline values: CDR1 LGHNA, CDR2 YNFKEQ. Between the trimmed V and J ends, which lost 1 base and 5 bases, there was a span of 16 bases. The CDR3 DNA reads as TGTGCCAGCAGCCAAGGGGCACAGGGGGGGGAAGATACGCAGTATTTT. Translation gives CASSQGAQGGEDTQYF.

This clonotype was seen many times. CDR3 in DNA: TGTGCCAGCAGCCCCTCCCCCAGAGAGACCCAGTACTTC. Translation: CASSPSPRETQYF. This chain joins TRBV7-9 and TRBJ2-5; D gene unclear. V was trimmed by 5 bases and J by 4 bases, leaving 11 bases between them. This CDR3 contains 13 residues. CDR1 and CDR2 from the germline V gene are SEHNR and FQNEAQ (reference sequence). The variable domain in full, with the rest retrieved from reference TRBV7-9 and TRBJ2-5, is DTGVSQNPRHKITKRGQNVTFRCDPISEHNRLYWYRQTLGQGPEFLTYFQNEAQLEKSRLLSDRFSAERPKGSFSTLEIQRTEQGDSAMYLCASSPSPRETQYFGPGTRLLVL.

This clonotype was counted many times. The gene calls are TRBV7-2 and TRBJ2-1; TRBD2 matches at 10 bases. The CDR3 sequence is 17 residues long. Looked up from germline, CDR1 is SGHTA and CDR2 is FQGNSA. V trimming: 8 bases; J trimming: 3 bases; junction bases outside the gene matches: 13. The CDR3 DNA follows: TGTGCCAGCGGGGTAGGACTAGCGGCGGGAGTCTACAATGAGCAGTTCTTC. Translation: CASGVGLAAGVYNEQFF.

The table lists this clonotype with a few counts. This chain joins TRBV12-3 or TRBV12-4 and TRBJ2-3, with D perhaps matching TRBD1 (6 bases). Trimming pared 1 base from V and 5 bases from J, leaving 16 bases between. CDR3 length equals 16 residues. CDR3 loop: CASSLGFTAGEDTQYF. Here the CDR3 DNA reads TGTGCCAGCAGTTTAGGCTTCACGGCAGGGGAAGATACGCAGTATTTT.